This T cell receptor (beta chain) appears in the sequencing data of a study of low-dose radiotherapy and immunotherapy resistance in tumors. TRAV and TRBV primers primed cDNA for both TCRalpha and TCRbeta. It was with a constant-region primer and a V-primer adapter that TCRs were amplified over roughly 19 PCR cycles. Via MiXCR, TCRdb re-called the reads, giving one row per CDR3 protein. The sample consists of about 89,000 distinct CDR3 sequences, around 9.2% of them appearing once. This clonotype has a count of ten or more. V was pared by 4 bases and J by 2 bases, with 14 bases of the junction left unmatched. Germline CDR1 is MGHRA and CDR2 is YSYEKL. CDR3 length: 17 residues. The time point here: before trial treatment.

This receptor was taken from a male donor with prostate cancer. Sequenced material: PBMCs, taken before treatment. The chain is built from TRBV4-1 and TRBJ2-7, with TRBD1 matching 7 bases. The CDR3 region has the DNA TGCGCCAGCAGCCGAACCGCCAGGGGGTTGATTGCCTACGAGCAGTACTTC. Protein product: CASSRTARGLIAYEQYF.